These 14 T cell receptor beta chains came from one sample sequenced in a study of Graves' ophthalmopathy and Graves' hyperthyroidism. RNA served as the template for amplifying TCR beta CDR3 regions. RT-PCR was first run with HTBI primers, then multiplex PCR in a second round. MiXCR, applied by TCRdb to the multiplex PCR reads, yields one record per CDR3 protein. The sample has 500,000 to 800,000 distinct CDR3 sequences, about 40% seen once. The specimen was peripheral blood. The receptor set was obtained from an adult man with Graves' ophthalmopathy.

The table lists this clonotype with many counts. A read error may produce the germline difference seen at one junction end. The chain recombines TRBV7-7 with TRBJ2-7; D remains ambiguous. Germline V gene sequence: CDR1 SSHAT, CDR2 FNYEAQ (reference sequence). The CDR3 runs to 13 residues. CDR3 residues: CASSETALGEQYF. CDR3 bases: TGTGCTAGCAGTGAGACCGCCTTAGGCGAGCAGTACTTC.

This clonotype occurred many times. The genes are TRBV3-1 and TRBJ1-6, with D tentatively TRBD1 (5 bases). From germline, CDR1 is LGHDT and CDR2 YNNKEL (reference sequence). The CDR3 runs to 13 residues. Trimming removed 3 bases from V and 9 bases from J, with 9 bases in between. CDR3 sequence (DNA): TGTGCCAGCAGCCACGGGGCCGGTTCACCCCTCCACTTT. This translates into CASSHGAGSPLHF.

This clonotype was seen repeatedly, ten times or more. The rearrangement uses TRBV12-3 or TRBV12-4 and TRBJ2-5, with unresolved D. This CDR3 comprises 14 residues. The V end lost 5 bases, the J end lost 1 base, and 11 bases lay between the germline ends. The CDR3 here is CASSLRNVQETQYF. CDR3 in DNA: TGTGCCAGCAGTCTTCGGAACGTCCAAGAGACCCAGTACTTC.

This clonotype was seen many times. The rearrangement links TRBV29-1 to TRBJ2-7, with D hard to call. This CDR3 region has 14 residues. Germline CDR1 SQVTM, CDR2 ANQGSEA. Trimming took 4 bases from V and 1 from J, leaving 14 bases between them. CDR3: CSVVRFGRSYEQYF. CDR3 coding DNA: TGCAGCGTTGTACGGTTCGGCAGGTCCTACGAGCAGTACTTC.

Here the CDR3 DNA reads TGTGCCAGCAGCAAGACAGGGGGCCAGGAAAAACTGTTTTTT. The encoded protein is CASSKTGGQEKLFF. The chain links TRBV7-2 to TRBJ1-4, with 10 bases lining up with TRBD1. This CDR3 is built from 14 residues. The V gene's germline CDR1 is SGHTA and CDR2 FQGNSA. Unmatched junction bases numbered 5, after V lost 5 bases and J lost 8 bases.

The chain has TRBV24-1 and TRBJ1-5; 7 positions match TRBD1. Trimming removed 12 bases from V and 7 bases from J; junction bases left unmatched: 14. The CDR3 spans 14 residues. Germline CDR1 reads KGHDR; CDR2 reads SFDVKD. The CDR3 region is CAWSEGDSRQPQHF. The DNA of the CDR3 is TGTGCCTGGAGTGAGGGGGACAGTAGACAGCCCCAGCATTTT.

This clonotype was recorded many times. The J gene is TRBJ1-2, the V gene TRBV15; 8 nucleotides match TRBD1. CDR3 length equals 16 residues. Germline CDR1 is LNHNV and CDR2 is YYDKDF (reference sequence). After removal of 2 bases from V and 6 bases from J, the junction contained 11 bases not matched to a gene. CDR3 in amino acids: CATSRPIPDRGHGYTF. DNA for the CDR3: TGTGCCACCAGCAGACCAATACCTGACAGGGGCCATGGCTACACCTTC.

This clonotype was observed a few times. An end of the junction differs from the germline gene, which may be a read error. This chain connects TRBV10-3 to TRBJ2-5; a possible D gene is TRBD2 (7 bases). CDR1 ENHRY and CDR2 SYGVKD come from the germline V gene. CDR3 size: 18 residues. The CDR3 here is CASSYLGGQREMEETQYF. The CDR3 nucleotides are TGTGCCAGCAGTTACTTGGGGGGGCAACGGGAGATGGAAGAGACCCAGTACTTC.

A note on this clonotype: A much larger clone lies one base from this, so it may be a read error. The V call is TRBV19, the J call TRBJ1-3; D not resolved. V lost 11 bases and J lost 2, with 22 bases in between. Germline V CDR1 and CDR2: LNHDA, SQIVND (reference sequence). This CDR3 spans 16 amino acids. CDR3 coding DNA: TGTGCCGGTACGTTTGAGGCCGTATCTCCTGGAAACACCATATATTTT. Residues: CAGTFEAVSPGNTIYF.

V usage is TRBV7-3 and J usage is TRBJ2-2, with a tentative D call TRBD1 (5 bases). The CDR3 is 13 amino acids. Looked up from germline, CDR1 is SGHTA and CDR2 is FQGTGA. The V and J ends lost 4 bases and 5 bases respectively, with 8 bases between them. The DNA for the CDR3 is TGTGCCAGCAGCTCCCCAGGGACCGGGGAGCTGTTTTTT. Protein product: CASSSPGTGELFF.

CDR3 sequence: CATSVELQQETQYF. Written as DNA, the CDR3 is TGTGCCACCAGCGTTGAACTACAGCAAGAGACCCAGTACTTC. The V call is TRBV15, the J call TRBJ2-5; D uncertain. CDR1 and CDR2 (germline): LNHNV, YYDKDF (reference sequence). CDR3 length equals 14 residues. Trimming cost V 5 bases and J 2 bases, with 12 bases left between them.

The chain uses TRBV24-1 and TRBJ1-2, with D perhaps TRBD1 (5 bases). Germline loops: CDR1 KGHDR, CDR2 SFDVKD. This CDR3 spans 12 amino acids. V lost 5 bases to trimming and J lost 10 bases, with 13 bases between them. CDR3 DNA sequence: TGTGCCACCAGTGGGGGTCCAGGGTCCTACACCTTC. It codes for CATSGGPGSYTF.

The chain uses TRBV20-1 and TRBJ2-7; 7 nucleotides match TRBD2. V gave up 5 bases and J gave up 6 bases; unmatched junction bases: 13. The CDR3 extends over 14 amino acids. Germline CDR1 reads DFQATT; CDR2 reads SNEGSKA (reference sequence). CDR3 residues: CSAPSGGGAAEQYF. CDR3 DNA: TGCAGTGCTCCCTCCGGGGGAGGGGCCGCCGAGCAGTACTTC.

This clonotype occurred a few times. The CDR3 DNA reads TGCAGTGCTAGGGCACAGTGGGGGACCTACGAGCAGTACTTC. It encodes CSARAQWGTYEQYF. The J gene is TRBJ2-7, the V gene TRBV20-1; either TRBD1 or TRBD2 may fit D (5 bases each). Germline lookup yields CDR1 DFQATT and CDR2 SNEGSKA (reference sequence). The CDR3 has 14 amino acids. Trimming took off 3 bases at V and 2 bases at J, with 14 bases between the two ends.